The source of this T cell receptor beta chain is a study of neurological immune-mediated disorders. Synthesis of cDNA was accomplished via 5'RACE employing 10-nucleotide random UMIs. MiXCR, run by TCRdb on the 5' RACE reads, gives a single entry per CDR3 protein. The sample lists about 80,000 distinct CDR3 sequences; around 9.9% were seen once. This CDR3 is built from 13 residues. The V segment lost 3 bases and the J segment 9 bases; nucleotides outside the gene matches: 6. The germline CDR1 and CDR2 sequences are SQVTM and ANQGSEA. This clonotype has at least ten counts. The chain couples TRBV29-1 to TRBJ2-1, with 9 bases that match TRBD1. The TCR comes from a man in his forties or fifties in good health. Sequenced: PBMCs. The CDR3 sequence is CSVEGQGGGEQFF. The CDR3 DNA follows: TGCAGCGTTGAGGGACAGGGAGGAGGTGAGCAGTTCTTC.